The text below deals with one T cell receptor (beta chain). In the source study's methods: Amplifying reference gene primers gave estimates of nucleated cell counts. The repertoire was sequenced with immunoSEQ multiplex PCR; TCRdb's copy has only in-frame clones and lacks some. The V and J calls and clone size were taken over from that table, and D and trimming were inferred from the DNA. Here the sample spans some 180,000 clones, around four fifths being singletons. Patients in Seattle were enrolled during active infection, then followed longitudinally. These data are taken from a study of blood T cell repertoires in COVID-19. Study-level background: Donors in the United States, Italy and Spain gave samples during acute or convalescent COVID-19. The cDNA or gDNA used as material had been derived from T cells, B-cell-depleted T cells, or PBMCs.

This CDR3 comprises 15 residues. CDR1 and CDR2 (germline): SGHRS, YFSETQ. Trimming took 4 bases from V and 4 from J; bases not matched to a gene: 6. The clonotype was recovered from a woman of 80 years or more with COVID-19, enrolled during active disease. The gene calls are TRBV5-1 and TRBJ2-3; TRBD1 matches at 10 bases. Sequenced material: peripheral blood. The CDR3 loop is CASSAGTGVPDTQYF. CDR3 nucleotide sequence: TGCGCCAGCAGCGCCGGGACAGGGGTACCAGATACGCAGTATTTT. Supplemented by reference TRBV5-1 and TRBJ2-3, the full variable domain reads KAGVTQTPRYLIKTRGQQVTLSCSPISGHRSVSWYQQTPGQGLQFLFEYFSETQRNKGNFPGRFSGRQFSNSRSEMNVSTLELGDSALYLCASSAGTGVPDTQYFGPGTRLTVL.